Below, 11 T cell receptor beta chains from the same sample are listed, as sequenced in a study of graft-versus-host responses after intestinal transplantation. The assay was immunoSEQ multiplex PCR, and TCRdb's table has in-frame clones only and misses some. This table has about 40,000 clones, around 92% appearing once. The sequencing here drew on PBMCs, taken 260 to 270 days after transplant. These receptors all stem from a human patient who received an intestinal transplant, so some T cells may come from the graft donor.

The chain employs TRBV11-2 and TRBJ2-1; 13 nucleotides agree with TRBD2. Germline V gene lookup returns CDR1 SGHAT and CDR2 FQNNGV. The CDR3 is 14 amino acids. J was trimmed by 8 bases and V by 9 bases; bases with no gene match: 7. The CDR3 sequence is CASYTGTSGDEQFF. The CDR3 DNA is TGTGCCAGTTACACCGGGACTAGCGGGGATGAGCAGTTCTTC.

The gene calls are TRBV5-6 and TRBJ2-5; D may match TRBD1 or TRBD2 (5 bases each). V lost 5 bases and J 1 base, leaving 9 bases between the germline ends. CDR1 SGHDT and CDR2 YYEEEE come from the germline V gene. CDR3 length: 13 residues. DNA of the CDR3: TGTGCCAGCAGGGGGACGGCCCAAGAGACCCAGTACTTC. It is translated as CASRGTAQETQYF.

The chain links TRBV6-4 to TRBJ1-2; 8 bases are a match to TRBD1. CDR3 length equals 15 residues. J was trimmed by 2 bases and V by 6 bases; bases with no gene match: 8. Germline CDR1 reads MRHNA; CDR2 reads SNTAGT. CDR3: CASRASGTGNYGYTF. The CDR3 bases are TGTGCCAGCAGAGCCTCCGGGACAGGAAACTATGGCTACACCTTC.

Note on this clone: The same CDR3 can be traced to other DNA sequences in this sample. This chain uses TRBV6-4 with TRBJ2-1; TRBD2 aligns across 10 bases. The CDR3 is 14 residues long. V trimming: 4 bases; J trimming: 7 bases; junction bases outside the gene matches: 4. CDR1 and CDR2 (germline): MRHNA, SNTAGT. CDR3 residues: CASSGLAGGNEQFF. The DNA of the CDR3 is TGTGCCAGCAGTGGACTAGCGGGTGGGAATGAGCAGTTCTTC.

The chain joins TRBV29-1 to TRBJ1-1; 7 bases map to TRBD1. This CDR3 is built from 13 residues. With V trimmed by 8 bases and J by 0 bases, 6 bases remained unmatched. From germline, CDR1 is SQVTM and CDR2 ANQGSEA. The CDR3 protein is CSLRTGMNTEAFF. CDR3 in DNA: TGCAGCCTAAGGACAGGCATGAACACTGAAGCTTTCTTT.

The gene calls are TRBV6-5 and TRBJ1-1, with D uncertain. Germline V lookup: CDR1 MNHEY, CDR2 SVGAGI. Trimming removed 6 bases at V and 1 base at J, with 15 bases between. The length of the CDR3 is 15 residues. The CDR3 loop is CASSRAVVGNTEAFF. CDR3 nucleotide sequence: TGTGCCAGCAGCCGGGCAGTTGTAGGGAACACTGAAGCTTTCTTT.

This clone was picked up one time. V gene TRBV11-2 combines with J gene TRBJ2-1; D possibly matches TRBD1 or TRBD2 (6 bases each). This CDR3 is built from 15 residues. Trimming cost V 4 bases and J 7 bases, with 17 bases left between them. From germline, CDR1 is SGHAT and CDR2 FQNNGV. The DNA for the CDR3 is TGTGCCAGCAGCTCGGGGGCCTCCCTAAGAAATGAGCAGTTCTTC. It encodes CASSSGASLRNEQFF.

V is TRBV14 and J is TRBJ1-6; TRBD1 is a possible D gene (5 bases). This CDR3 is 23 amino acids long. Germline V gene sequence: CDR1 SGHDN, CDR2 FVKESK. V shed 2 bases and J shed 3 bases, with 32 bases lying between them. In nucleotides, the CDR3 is TGTGCCAGCAGCCAAAAAAACCAGATCGGGGATAAACCGGGACTTCGCTATAATTCACCCCTCCACTTT. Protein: CASSQKNQIGDKPGLRYNSPLHF. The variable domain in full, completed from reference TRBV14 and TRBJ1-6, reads EAGVTQFPSHSVIEKGQTVTLRCDPISGHDNLYWYRRVMGKEIKFLLHFVKESKQDESGMPNNRFLAERTGGTYSTLKVQPAELEDSGVYFCASSQKNQIGDKPGLRYNSPLHFGNGTRLTVT.

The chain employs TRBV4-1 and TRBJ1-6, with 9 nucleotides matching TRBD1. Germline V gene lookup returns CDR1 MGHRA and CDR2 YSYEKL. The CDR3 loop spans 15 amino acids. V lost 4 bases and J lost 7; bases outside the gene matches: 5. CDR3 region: CASSLGQGRNSPLHF. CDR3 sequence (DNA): TGCGCCAGCAGCCTAGGACAGGGGCGAAATTCACCCCTCCACTTT.

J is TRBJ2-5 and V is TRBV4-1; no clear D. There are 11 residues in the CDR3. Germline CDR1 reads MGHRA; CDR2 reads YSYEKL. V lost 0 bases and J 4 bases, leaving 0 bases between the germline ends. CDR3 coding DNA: TGCGCCAGCAGCCAAGAAGAGACCCAGTACTTC. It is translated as CASSQEETQYF.

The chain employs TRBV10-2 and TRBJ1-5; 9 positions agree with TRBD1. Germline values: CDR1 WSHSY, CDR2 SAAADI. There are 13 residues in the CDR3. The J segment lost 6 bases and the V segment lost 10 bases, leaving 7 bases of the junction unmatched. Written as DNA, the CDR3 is TGCGCCACCATGGGACAGGGAGTTCAGCCCCAGCATTTT. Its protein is CATMGQGVQPQHF.